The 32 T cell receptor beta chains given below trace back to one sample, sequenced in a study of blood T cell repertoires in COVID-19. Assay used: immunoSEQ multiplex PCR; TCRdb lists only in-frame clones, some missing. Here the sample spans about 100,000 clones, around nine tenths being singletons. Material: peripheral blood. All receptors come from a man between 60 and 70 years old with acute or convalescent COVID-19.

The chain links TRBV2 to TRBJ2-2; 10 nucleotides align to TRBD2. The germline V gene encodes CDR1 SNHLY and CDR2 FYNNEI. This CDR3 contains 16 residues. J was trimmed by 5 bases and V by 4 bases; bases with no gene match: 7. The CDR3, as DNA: TGTGCCAGCAGTGGTTCTAGCGGGAGTCGGACCGGGGAGCTGTTTTTT. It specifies CASSGSSGSRTGELFF. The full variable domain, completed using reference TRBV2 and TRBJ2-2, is EPEVTQTPSHQVTQMGQEVILRCVPISNHLYFYWYRQILGQKVEFLVSFYNNEISEKSEIFDDQFSVERPDGSNFTLKIRSTKLEDSAMYFCASSGSSGSRTGELFFGEGSRLTVL.

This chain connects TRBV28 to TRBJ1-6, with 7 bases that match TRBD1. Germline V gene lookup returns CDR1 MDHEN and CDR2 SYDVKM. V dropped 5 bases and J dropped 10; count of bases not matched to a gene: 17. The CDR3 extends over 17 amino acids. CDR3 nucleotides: TGTGCCAGCAGTCCCCGGGGTGACCGGGACAGCCCGTCACCCCTCCACTTT. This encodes CASSPRGDRDSPSPLHF.

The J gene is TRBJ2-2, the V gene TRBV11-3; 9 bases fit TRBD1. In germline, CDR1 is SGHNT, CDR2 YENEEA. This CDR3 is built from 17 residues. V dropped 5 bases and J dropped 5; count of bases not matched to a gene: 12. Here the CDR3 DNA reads TGTGCCAGCAGCCCCGGGACAGGGAAGGGGGTTACCGGGGAGCTGTTTTTT. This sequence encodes CASSPGTGKGVTGELFF. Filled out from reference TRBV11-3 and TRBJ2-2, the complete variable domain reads EAGVVQSPRYKIIEKKQPVAFWCNPISGHNTLYWYLQNLGQGPELLIRYENEEAVDDSQLPKDRFSAERLKGVDSTLKIQPAELGDSAVYLCASSPGTGKGVTGELFFGEGSRLTVL.

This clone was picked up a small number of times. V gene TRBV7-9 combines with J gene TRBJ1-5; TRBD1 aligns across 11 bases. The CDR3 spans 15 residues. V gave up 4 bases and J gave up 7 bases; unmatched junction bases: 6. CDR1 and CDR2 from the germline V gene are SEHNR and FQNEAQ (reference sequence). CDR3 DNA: TGTGCCAGCAGCTCTGGACAGGGGGCAGGACAGCCCCAGCATTTT. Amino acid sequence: CASSSGQGAGQPQHF.

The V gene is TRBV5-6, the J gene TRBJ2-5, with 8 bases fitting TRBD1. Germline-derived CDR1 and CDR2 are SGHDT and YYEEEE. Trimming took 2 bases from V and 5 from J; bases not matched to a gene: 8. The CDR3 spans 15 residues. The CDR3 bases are TGTGCCAGCAGCTTCCCCGGACAGGGACGGGAGACCCAGTACTTC. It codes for CASSFPGQGRETQYF. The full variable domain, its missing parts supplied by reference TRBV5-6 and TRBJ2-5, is DAGVTQSPTHLIKTRGQQVTLRCSPKSGHDTVSWYQQALGQGPQFIFQYYEEEERQRGNFPDRFSGHQFPNYSSELNVNALLLGDSALYLCASSFPGQGRETQYFGPGTRLLVL.

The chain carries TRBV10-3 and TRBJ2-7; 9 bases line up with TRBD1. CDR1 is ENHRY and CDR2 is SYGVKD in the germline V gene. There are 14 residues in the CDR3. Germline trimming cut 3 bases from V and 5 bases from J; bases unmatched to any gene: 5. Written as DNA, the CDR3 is TGTGCCATCAGTGAATACAGGGGGCAGGACGAGCAGTACTTC. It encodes CAISEYRGQDEQYF.

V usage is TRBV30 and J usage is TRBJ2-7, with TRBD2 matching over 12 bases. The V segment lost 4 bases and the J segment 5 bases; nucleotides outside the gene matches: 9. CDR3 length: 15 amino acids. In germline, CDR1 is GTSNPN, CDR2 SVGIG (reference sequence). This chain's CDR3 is CAWTTGLAGPNEQYF. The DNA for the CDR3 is TGTGCCTGGACCACCGGACTAGCGGGACCGAACGAGCAGTACTTC.

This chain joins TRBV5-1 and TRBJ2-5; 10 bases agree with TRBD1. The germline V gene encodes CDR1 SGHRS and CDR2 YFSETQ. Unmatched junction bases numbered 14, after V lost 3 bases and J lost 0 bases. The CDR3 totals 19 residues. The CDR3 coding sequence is TGCGCCAGCAGCTACCGGACAGGGGGTTTCGTTCGATACCAAGAGACCCAGTACTTC. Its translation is CASSYRTGGFVRYQETQYF.

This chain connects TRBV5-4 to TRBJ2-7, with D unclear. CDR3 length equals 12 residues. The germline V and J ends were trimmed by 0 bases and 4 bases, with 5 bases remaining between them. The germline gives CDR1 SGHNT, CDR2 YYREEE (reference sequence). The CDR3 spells CASSLDRYEQYF. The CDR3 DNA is TGTGCCAGCAGCTTGGACAGATACGAGCAGTACTTC.

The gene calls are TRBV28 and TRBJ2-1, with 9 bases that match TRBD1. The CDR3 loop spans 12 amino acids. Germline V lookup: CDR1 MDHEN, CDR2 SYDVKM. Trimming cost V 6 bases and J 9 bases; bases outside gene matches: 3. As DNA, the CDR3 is TGTGCCAGCAGAACAGGGGGCGGTGAGCAGTTCTTC. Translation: CASRTGGGEQFF.

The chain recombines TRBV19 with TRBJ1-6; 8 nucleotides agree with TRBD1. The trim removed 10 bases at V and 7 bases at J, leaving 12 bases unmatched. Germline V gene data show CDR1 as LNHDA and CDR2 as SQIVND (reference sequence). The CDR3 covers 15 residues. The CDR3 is CATTQGASRNSPLHF. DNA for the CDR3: TGTGCCACCACCCAGGGGGCTTCGAGGAATTCACCCCTCCACTTT. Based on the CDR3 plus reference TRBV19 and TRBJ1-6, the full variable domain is DGGITQSPKYLFRKEGQNVTLSCEQNLNHDAMYWYRQDPGQGLRLIYYSQIVNDFQKGDIAEGYSVSREKKESFPLTVTSAQKNPTAFYLCATTQGASRNSPLHFGNGTRLTVT.

DNA of the CDR3: TGTGCCAGCAGCTTAGAGACCGGGACTAGCGGGACAGATACGCAGTATTTT. Protein sequence: CASSLETGTSGTDTQYF. V is TRBV5-4 and J is TRBJ2-3, with 12 bases lining up with TRBD2. CDR1 is SGHNT, CDR2 YYREEE, per germline (reference sequence). CDR3 length equals 17 residues. After removal of 2 bases from V and 3 bases from J, the junction contained 7 bases not matched to a gene.

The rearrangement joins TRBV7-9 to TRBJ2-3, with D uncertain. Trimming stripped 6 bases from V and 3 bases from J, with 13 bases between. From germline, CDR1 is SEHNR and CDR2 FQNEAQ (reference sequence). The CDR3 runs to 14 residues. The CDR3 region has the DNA TGTGCCAGCAGTCGCACGGTACAGACAGATACGCAGTATTTT. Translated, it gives CASSRTVQTDTQYF.

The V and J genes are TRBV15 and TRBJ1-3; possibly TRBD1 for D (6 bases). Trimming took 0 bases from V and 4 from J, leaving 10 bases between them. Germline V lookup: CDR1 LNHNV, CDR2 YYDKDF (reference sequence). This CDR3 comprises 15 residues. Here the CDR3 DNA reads TGTGCCACCAGCAGAGATACAGGGACCGGAAACACCATATATTTT. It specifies CATSRDTGTGNTIYF.

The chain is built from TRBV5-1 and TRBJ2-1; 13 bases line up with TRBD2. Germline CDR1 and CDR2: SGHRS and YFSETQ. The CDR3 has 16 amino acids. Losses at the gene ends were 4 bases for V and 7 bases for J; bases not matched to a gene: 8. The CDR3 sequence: CASSPRTSGRTNEQFF. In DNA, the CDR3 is TGCGCCAGCAGCCCTCGGACTAGCGGGAGAACAAATGAGCAGTTCTTC.

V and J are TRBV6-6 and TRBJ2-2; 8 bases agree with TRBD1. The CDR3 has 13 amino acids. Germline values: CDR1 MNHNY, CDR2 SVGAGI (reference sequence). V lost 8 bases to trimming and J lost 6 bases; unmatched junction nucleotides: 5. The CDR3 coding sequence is TGTGCCAGCGGACAGGGCCTGGCCGGGGAGCTGTTTTTT. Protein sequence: CASGQGLAGELFF.

The CDR3 nucleotides read TGTGCCTGGAGAAAGACAGCTAACTATGGCTACACCTTC. This gives the protein CAWRKTANYGYTF. The chain employs TRBV30 and TRBJ1-2; perhaps TRBD1 as D (5 bases). Germline lookup yields CDR1 GTSNPN and CDR2 SVGIG (reference sequence). V was trimmed by 3 bases and J by 0 bases, leaving 8 bases between them. The CDR3 has 13 residues. The whole variable domain, remainder taken from reference TRBV30 and TRBJ1-2, is SQTIHQWPATLVQPVGSPLSLECTVEGTSNPNLYWYRQAAGRGLQLLFYSVGIGQISSEVPQNLSASRPQDRQFILSSKKLLLSDSGFYLCAWRKTANYGYTFGSGTRLTVV.

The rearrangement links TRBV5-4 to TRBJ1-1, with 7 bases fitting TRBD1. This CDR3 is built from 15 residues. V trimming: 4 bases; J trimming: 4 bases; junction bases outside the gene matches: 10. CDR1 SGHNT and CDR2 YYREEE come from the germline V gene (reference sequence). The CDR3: CASSVGDRVVTEAFF. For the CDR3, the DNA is TGTGCCAGCAGCGTGGGTGACAGGGTGGTCACTGAAGCTTTCTTT.

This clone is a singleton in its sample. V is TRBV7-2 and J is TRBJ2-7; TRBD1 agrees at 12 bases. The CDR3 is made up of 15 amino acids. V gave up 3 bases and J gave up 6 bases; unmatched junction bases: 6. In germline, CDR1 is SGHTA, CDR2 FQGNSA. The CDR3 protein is CASSFPGQGAREQYF. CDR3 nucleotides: TGTGCCAGCAGCTTTCCGGGACAGGGGGCCCGCGAGCAGTACTTC.

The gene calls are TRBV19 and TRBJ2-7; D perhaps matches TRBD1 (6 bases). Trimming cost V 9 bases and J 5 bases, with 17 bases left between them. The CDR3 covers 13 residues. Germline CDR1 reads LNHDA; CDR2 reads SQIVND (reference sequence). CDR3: CASASTGLHEQYF. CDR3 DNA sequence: TGTGCCAGCGCCTCGACAGGACTCCACGAGCAGTACTTC.

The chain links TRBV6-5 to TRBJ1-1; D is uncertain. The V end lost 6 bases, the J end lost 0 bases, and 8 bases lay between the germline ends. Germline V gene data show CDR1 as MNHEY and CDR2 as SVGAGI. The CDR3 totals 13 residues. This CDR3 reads CASRAQMNTEAFF. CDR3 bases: TGTGCCAGCAGGGCACAGATGAACACTGAAGCTTTCTTT.

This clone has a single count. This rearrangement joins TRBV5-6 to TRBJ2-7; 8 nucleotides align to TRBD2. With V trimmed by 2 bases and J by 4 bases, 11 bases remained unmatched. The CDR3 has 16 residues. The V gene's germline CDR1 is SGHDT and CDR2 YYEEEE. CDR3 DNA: TGTGCCAGCAGCTTTGAAATAGCGGGAACCCTTTACGAGCAGTACTTC. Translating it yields CASSFEIAGTLYEQYF.

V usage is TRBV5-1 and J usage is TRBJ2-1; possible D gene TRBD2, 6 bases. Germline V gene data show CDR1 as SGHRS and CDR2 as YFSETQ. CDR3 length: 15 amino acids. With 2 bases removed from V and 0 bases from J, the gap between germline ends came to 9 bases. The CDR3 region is CASSLVAVSYNEQFF. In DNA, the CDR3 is TGCGCCAGCAGCTTAGTAGCGGTCTCCTACAATGAGCAGTTCTTC.

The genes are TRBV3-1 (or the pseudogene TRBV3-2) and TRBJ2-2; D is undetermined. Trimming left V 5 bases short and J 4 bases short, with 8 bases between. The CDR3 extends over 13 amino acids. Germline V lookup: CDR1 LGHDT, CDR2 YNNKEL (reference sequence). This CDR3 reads CASSTRFTGELFF. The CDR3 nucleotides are TGTGCCAGCAGCACTCGGTTCACCGGGGAGCTGTTTTTT.

CDR3 sequence reads: CASSARSGQGDYGYTF. The CDR3 nucleotides read TGTGCCAGCAGCGCACGCAGCGGACAGGGCGACTATGGCTACACCTTC. The chain has TRBV7-9 and TRBJ1-2; 8 bases line up with TRBD1. Germline lookup yields CDR1 SEHNR and CDR2 FQNEAQ (reference sequence). V was pared by 5 bases and J by 3 bases, with 11 bases of the junction left unmatched. The CDR3 extends over 16 amino acids. The full variable domain, completed using reference TRBV7-9 and TRBJ1-2, is DTGVSQNPRHKITKRGQNVTFRCDPISEHNRLYWYRQTLGQGPEFLTYFQNEAQLEKSRLLSDRFSAERPKGSFSTLEIQRTEQGDSAMYLCASSARSGQGDYGYTFGSGTRLTVV.

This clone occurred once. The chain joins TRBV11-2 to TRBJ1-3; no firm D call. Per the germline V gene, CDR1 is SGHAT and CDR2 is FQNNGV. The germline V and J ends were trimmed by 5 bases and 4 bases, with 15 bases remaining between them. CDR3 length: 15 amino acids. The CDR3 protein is CASSPGVVDGNTIYF. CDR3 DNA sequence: TGTGCCAGCAGCCCCGGGGTGGTGGACGGAAACACCATATATTTT.

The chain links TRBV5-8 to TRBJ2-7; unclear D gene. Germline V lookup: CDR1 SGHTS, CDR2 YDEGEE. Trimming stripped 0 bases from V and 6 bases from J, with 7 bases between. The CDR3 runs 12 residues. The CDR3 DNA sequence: TGTGCCAGCAGCTTGGTCCCCGGCGAGCAGTACTTC. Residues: CASSLVPGEQYF.

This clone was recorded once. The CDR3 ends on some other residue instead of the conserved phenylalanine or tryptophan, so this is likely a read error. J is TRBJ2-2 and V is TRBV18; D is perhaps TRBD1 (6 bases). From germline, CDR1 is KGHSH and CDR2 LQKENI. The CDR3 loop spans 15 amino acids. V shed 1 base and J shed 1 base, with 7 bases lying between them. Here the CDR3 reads CASSPQGVNTGELFS. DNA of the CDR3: TGTGCCAGCTCACCACAGGGGGTGAACACCGGGGAGCTGTTTTCT.

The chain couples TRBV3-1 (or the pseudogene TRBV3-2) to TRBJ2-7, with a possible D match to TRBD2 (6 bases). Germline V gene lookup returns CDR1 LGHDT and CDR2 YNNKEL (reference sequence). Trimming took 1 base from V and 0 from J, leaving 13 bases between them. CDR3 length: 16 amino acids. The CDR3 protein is CASSQVTSFSSYEQYF. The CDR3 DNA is TGTGCCAGCAGCCAAGTTACTAGCTTTAGCTCCTACGAGCAGTACTTC.

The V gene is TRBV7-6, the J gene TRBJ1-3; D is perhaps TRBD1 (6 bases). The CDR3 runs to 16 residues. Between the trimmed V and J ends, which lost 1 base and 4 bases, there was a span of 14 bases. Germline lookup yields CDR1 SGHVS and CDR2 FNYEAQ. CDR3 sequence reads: CASSLGSGTPGNTIYF. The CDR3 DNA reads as TGTGCCAGCAGCTTAGGATCCGGGACACCAGGAAACACCATATATTTT.

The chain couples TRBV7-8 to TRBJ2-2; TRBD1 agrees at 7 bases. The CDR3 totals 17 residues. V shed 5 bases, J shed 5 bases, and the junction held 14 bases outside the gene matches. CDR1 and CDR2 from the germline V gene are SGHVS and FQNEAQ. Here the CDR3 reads CASSHRRTGQGTGELFF. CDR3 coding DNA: TGTGCCAGCAGCCATCGACGGACAGGCCAGGGTACCGGGGAGCTGTTTTTT.

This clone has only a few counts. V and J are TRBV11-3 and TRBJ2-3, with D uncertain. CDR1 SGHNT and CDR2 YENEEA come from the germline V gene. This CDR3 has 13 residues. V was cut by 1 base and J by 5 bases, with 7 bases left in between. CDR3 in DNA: TGTGCCAGCAGCTTAGCCCAACAAGATACGCAGTATTTT. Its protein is CASSLAQQDTQYF.